These 17 T cell receptor beta chains were sequenced from one sample in a study of blood T cell repertoires in COVID-19 (dated by TCRdb to the early 2020s). Library method: the immunoSEQ multiplex PCR assay. In TCRdb, the immuneACCESS table is reduced to in-frame sequences with V and J assigned. These tables do not hold every clone; where another copy was compared, an unresolved V gene accounts for under half, and the others remain unexplained. The sample records approximately 250,000 clones, about 87% of which are singletons. The ten largest clones add up to roughly 3.9% of the sample. Input material: PBMCs or T cells enriched from blood (not recorded which). The source of these receptors is a woman in her thirties with acute COVID-19.

This chain links TRBV29-1 with TRBJ1-3; D unclear. The CDR3 runs 14 residues. Germline V gene lookup returns CDR1 SQVTM and CDR2 ANQGSEA. The ends were cut back, 6 bases at V and 0 bases at J, with 12 bases in the middle. In DNA form, the CDR3 reads TGCAGCGTGTATCGGGAAAACTCTGGAAACACCATATATTTT. It is translated as CSVYRENSGNTIYF.

V and J are TRBV15 and TRBJ1-3, with D unresolved. Deletions cut 2 bases from V and 3 bases from J, with 5 bases between. CDR3 length: 13 amino acids. Per germline, CDR1 LNHNV and CDR2 YYDKDF (reference sequence). The CDR3 spells CATSRIGGNTIYF. The CDR3 DNA is TGTGCCACCAGCAGAATCGGTGGAAACACCATATATTTT.

The rearrangement uses TRBV27 and TRBJ1-2; tentative D call: TRBD1 (5 bases). The ends were cut back, 0 bases at V and 5 bases at J, with 10 bases in the middle. This CDR3 region has 14 residues. From germline, CDR1 is MNHEY and CDR2 SMNVEV (reference sequence). The CDR3 sequence is CASSLSQGTYGYTF. The CDR3 DNA reads as TGTGCCAGCAGTTTATCTCAGGGTACTTATGGCTACACCTTC.

V and J are TRBV7-2 and TRBJ1-5; D gene unclear. CDR3 length: 14 residues. V was shortened by 1 base and J by 7 bases, with 11 bases between the two germline ends. Per the germline V gene, CDR1 is SGHTA and CDR2 is FQGNSA. This CDR3 is CASSLEWSGQPQHF. In nucleotides, the CDR3 is TGTGCCAGCAGCTTAGAGTGGTCGGGGCAGCCCCAGCATTTT.

This chain connects TRBV7-2 to TRBJ2-3; D is ambiguous. V was cut by 5 bases and J by 0 bases, with 15 bases left in between. Germline CDR1 and CDR2: SGHTA and FQGNSA. The CDR3 is 16 amino acids. This CDR3 is CASSLLQLYSTDTQYF. The CDR3 DNA sequence: TGTGCCAGCAGCCTCCTACAGCTCTATAGCACAGATACGCAGTATTTT.

The CDR3 spells CASSQDLRDSPYNEQFF. The CDR3 DNA reads TGTGCCAGCAGCCAAGATCTCCGGGACAGTCCCTACAATGAGCAGTTCTTC. J is TRBJ2-1 and V is TRBV3-1 (or the pseudogene TRBV3-2); 7 bases line up with TRBD1. Unmatched junction bases numbered 7, after V lost 0 bases and J lost 2 bases. This CDR3 region has 17 residues. CDR1 LGHDT and CDR2 YNNKEL come from the germline V gene (reference sequence).

J is TRBJ2-3 and V is TRBV24-1; D is ambiguous. The CDR3 contains 16 residues. Germline CDR1 KGHDR, CDR2 SFDVKD. The V gene lost 3 bases and the J gene lost 6 bases, with 18 bases spanning the gap. CDR3 loop: CATSDPGSRGADTQYF. The CDR3 nucleotides read TGTGCCACCAGTGATCCCGGGTCTCGTGGAGCGGATACGCAGTATTTT.

This sequence joins TRBV5-1 and TRBJ2-3; 13 nucleotides match TRBD2. Germline-derived CDR1 and CDR2 are SGHRS and YFSETQ. There are 18 residues in the CDR3. V shed 4 bases and J 0 bases; nucleotides not matched to a gene: 8. The CDR3 is CASSLGLAGDSSTDTQYF. The CDR3 DNA reads TGCGCCAGCAGCCTCGGACTAGCGGGGGACTCTAGCACAGATACGCAGTATTTT.

The chain couples TRBV30 to TRBJ1-1, with TRBD1 identical over 9 bases. Germline CDR1 is GTSNPN and CDR2 is SVGIG (reference sequence). With V trimmed by 1 base and J by 4 bases, 10 bases remained unmatched. The CDR3 runs to 16 residues. CDR3 nucleotides: TGTGCCTGGAGTGACGCAAAATTGACAGGGGGCACTGAAGCTTTCTTT. It yields the protein CAWSDAKLTGGTEAFF.

This clone appeared a few times. The genes are TRBV7-2 and TRBJ2-7; possible D gene TRBD2, 5 bases. The CDR3 runs to 15 residues. Germline lookup yields CDR1 SGHTA and CDR2 FQGNSA. V was shortened by 2 bases and J by 2 bases, with 13 bases between the two germline ends. CDR3 DNA sequence: TGTGCCAGCAGCTTAATATCGGGATATGCCTACGAGCAGTACTTC. Its protein product is CASSLISGYAYEQYF.

The gene calls are TRBV27 and TRBJ2-7; unclear D gene. V was cut by 1 base and J by 1 base, with 5 bases left in between. The CDR3 totals 13 residues. Germline lookup yields CDR1 MNHEY and CDR2 SMNVEV (reference sequence). The CDR3: CASSLFASYEQYF. The DNA of the CDR3 is TGTGCCAGCAGTTTATTTGCGTCCTACGAGCAGTACTTC.

The V and J genes are TRBV30 and TRBJ2-2; 13 bases line up with TRBD2. This CDR3 comprises 16 residues. The V segment lost 4 bases and the J segment 2 bases; nucleotides outside the gene matches: 4. CDR1 is GTSNPN and CDR2 is SVGIG in the germline V gene (reference sequence). The CDR3 loop is CAWIGLAGANTGELFF. DNA for the CDR3: TGTGCCTGGATCGGACTAGCGGGGGCAAACACCGGGGAGCTGTTTTTT.

V gene TRBV24-1 combines with J gene TRBJ2-7; 7 nucleotides line up with TRBD1. J lost 6 bases, V lost 2 bases, and 6 bases had no gene match. Germline CDR1 and CDR2: KGHDR and SFDVKD. This CDR3 comprises 14 residues. The CDR3 bases are TGTGCCACCAGTGATTCGACAGGGTTCGCCGAGCAGTACTTC. It is translated as CATSDSTGFAEQYF.

CDR3 sequence reads: CASSQEGAYNEQFF. The CDR3 DNA is TGTGCCAGCAGCCAAGAAGGGGCCTACAATGAGCAGTTCTTC. The V gene is TRBV14, the J gene TRBJ2-1; TRBD1 might be the D (5 bases). Trimming left V 0 bases short and J 2 bases short, with 5 bases between. The CDR3 covers 14 residues. Germline-derived CDR1 and CDR2 are SGHDN and FVKESK. The whole variable domain, remainder taken from reference TRBV14 and TRBJ2-1, is EAGVTQFPSHSVIEKGQTVTLRCDPISGHDNLYWYRRVMGKEIKFLLHFVKESKQDESGMPNNRFLAERTGGTYSTLKVQPAELEDSGVYFCASSQEGAYNEQFFGPGTRLTVL.

CDR3 protein: CASSLVPSGSETQYF. In nucleotides, the CDR3 is TGTGCCAGCAGCTTAGTTCCTAGCGGGAGTGAGACCCAGTACTTC. The J gene is TRBJ2-5, the V gene TRBV11-2, with 10 bases fitting TRBD2. Germline V gives CDR1 SGHAT, CDR2 FQNNGV. The CDR3 spans 15 residues. The junction had 4 bases not matched to a gene; V was cut back by 1 base and J by 5 bases.

V is TRBV5-4 and J is TRBJ1-5; no firm D call. The germline CDR1 and CDR2 sequences are SGHNT and YYREEE (reference sequence). The CDR3 covers 13 residues. V lost 0 bases, J lost 11 bases, and 12 bases lay in between. The CDR3 loop is CASSLDSTGTQHF. The CDR3 bases are TGTGCCAGCAGCTTGGACTCAACGGGGACCCAGCATTTT.

This rearrangement joins TRBV7-9 to TRBJ2-5; TRBD1 is a possible D gene (6 bases). Trimming took off 1 base at V and 4 bases at J, with 13 bases between the two ends. CDR1 SEHNR and CDR2 FQNEAQ come from the germline V gene (reference sequence). The CDR3 has 15 amino acids. CDR3 bases: TGTGCCAGCAGCTTAGATCCAGGGGCAGGAGAGACCCAGTACTTC. It codes for CASSLDPGAGETQYF.